This TCR beta chain was identified during a study of blood T cell repertoires in COVID-19. The overall study: Specimens from acute and convalescent COVID-19 originated in the United States, Italy and Spain. Sources were T cells, B-cell-depleted T cells, or PBMCs; the material itself was cDNA or gDNA.

In the original analysis: Amplification from reference gene primers served as the basis for estimated nucleated cell counts. Sequencing used immunoSEQ multiplex PCR; TCRdb keeps in-frame clones, though not all of them. That table gives V, J and clone size, and the DNA gave D and trimming. The sample has a few hundred thousand clones, roughly 80% seen once. Trimming left V 2 bases short and J 6 bases short, with 12 bases between. This CDR3 region has 14 residues. CDR1 is SGHDT and CDR2 is YYEEEE in the germline V gene. This clonotype was obtained from a woman aged 18 to 35 with acute or convalescent COVID-19. The chain employs TRBV5-6 and TRBJ2-1; no firm D call. The source material was peripheral blood. For the CDR3, the DNA is TGTGCCAGCAGCTTTTTTGAGAATCCCAATGAGCAGTTCTTC. It yields the protein CASSFFENPNEQFF.